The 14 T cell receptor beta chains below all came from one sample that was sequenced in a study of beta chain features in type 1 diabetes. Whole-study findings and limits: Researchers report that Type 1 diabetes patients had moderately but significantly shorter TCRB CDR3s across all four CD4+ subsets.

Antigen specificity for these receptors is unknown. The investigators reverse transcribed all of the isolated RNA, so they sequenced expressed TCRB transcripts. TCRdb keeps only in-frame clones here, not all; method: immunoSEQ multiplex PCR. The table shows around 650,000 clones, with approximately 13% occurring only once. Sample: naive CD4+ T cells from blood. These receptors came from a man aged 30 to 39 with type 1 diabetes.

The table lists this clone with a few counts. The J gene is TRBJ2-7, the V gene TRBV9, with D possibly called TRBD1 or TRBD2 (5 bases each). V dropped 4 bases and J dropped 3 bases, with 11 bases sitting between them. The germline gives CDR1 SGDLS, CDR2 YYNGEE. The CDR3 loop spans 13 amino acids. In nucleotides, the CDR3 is TGTGCCAGCAGCAGCCGGGACGGCTACGAGCAGTACTTC. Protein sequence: CASSSRDGYEQYF.

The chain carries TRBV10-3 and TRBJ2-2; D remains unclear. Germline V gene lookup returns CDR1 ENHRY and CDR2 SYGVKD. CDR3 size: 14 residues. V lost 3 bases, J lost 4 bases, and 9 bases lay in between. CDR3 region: CAISDSLSTGELFF. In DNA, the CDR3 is TGTGCCATCAGTGACAGTTTAAGCACCGGGGAGCTGTTTTTT.

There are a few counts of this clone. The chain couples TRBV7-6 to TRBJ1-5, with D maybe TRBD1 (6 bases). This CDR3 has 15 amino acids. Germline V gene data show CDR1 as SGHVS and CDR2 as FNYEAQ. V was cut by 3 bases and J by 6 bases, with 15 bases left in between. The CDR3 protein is CASSLDSGRGQPQHF. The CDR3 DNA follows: TGTGCCAGCAGCTTGGACAGCGGGAGAGGTCAGCCCCAGCATTTT.

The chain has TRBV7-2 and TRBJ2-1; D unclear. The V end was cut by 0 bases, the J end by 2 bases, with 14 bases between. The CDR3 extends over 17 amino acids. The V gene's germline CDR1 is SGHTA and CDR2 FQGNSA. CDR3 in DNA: TGTGCCAGCAGCTTAGCGCGTCACTCCACCACCTACAATGAGCAGTTCTTC. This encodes CASSLARHSTTYNEQFF.

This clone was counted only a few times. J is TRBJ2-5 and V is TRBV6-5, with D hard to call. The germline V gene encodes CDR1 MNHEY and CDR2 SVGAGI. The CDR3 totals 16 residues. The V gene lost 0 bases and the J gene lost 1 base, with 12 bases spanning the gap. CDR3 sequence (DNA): TGTGCCAGCAGTTACTCGAAACCTAAGAGCCAAGAGACCCAGTACTTC. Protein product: CASSYSKPKSQETQYF.

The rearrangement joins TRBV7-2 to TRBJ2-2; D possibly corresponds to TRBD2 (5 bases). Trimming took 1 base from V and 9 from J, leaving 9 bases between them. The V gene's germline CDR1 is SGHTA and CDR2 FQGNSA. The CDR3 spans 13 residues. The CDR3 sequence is CASSLVAGRELFF. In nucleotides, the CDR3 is TGTGCCAGCAGCTTAGTAGCCGGGAGGGAGCTGTTTTTT.

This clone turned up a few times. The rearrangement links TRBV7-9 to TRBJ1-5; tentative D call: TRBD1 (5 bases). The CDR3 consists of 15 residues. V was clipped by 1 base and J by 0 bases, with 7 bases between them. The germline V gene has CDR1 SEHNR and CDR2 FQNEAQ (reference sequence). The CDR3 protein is CASSLETDSNQPQHF. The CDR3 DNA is TGTGCCAGCAGCTTAGAGACAGATAGCAATCAGCCCCAGCATTTT.

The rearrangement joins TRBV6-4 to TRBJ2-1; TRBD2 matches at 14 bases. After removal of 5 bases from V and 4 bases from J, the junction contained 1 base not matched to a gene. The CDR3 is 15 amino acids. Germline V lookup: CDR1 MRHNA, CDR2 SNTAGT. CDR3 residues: CASSRLAGGYNEQFF. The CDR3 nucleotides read TGTGCCAGCAGTCGACTAGCGGGGGGGTACAATGAGCAGTTCTTC.

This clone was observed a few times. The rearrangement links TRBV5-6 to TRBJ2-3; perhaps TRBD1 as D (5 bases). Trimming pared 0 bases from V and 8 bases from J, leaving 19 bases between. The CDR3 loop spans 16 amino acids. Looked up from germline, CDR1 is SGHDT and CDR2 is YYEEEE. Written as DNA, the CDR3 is TGTGCCAGCAGCTTGGTGGCGGCCTTCAACCAGGGTACGCAGTATTTT. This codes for CASSLVAAFNQGTQYF.

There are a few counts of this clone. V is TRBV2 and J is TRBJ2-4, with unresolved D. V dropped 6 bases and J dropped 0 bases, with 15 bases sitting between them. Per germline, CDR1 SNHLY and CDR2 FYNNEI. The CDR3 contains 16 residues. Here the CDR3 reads CASRPEGYLAKNIQYF. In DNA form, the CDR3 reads TGTGCCAGCAGACCCGAAGGGTATCTAGCCAAAAACATTCAGTACTTC. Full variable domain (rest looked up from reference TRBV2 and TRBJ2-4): EPEVTQTPSHQVTQMGQEVILRCVPISNHLYFYWYRQILGQKVEFLVSFYNNEISEKSEIFDDQFSVERPDGSNFTLKIRSTKLEDSAMYFCASRPEGYLAKNIQYFGAGTRLSVL.

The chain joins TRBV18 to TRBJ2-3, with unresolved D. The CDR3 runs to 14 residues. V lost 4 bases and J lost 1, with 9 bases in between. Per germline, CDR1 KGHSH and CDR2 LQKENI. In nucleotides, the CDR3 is TGTGCCAGCTCACAAGTGGTAGGCACAGATACGCAGTATTTT. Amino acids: CASSQVVGTDTQYF.

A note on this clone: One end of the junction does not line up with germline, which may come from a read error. CDR3 in amino acids: CASSMLLAGTDTLYF. The CDR3 coding sequence is TGTGCCAGCAGCATGCTACTAGCGGGCACAGATACGCTGTATTTT. The chain employs TRBV11-3 and TRBJ2-3; TRBD2 aligns across 9 bases. Germline V gives CDR1 SGHNT, CDR2 YENEEA. The CDR3 has 15 amino acids.

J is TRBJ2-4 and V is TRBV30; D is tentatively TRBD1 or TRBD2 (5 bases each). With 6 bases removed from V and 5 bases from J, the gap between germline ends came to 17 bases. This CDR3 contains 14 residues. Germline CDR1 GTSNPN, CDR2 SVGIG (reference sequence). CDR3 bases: TGTGCCTGCCAGGCAGTGGGACCGCAAAACATTCAGTACTTC. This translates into CACQAVGPQNIQYF.

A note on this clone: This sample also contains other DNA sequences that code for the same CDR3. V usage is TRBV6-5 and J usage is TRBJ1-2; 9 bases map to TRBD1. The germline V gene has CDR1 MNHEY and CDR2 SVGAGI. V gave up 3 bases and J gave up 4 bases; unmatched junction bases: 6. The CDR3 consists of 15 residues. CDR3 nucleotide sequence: TGTGCCAGCAGTTATTCCGGGACAGGGAGCTATGGCTACACCTTC. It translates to CASSYSGTGSYGYTF.